This TCR beta chain was obtained from a study of blood T cell repertoires in COVID-19 (dated by TCRdb to 2018 to 2021). General notes on the study: The collaborator samples originated in the United States, Italy and Spain and spanned the acute and convalescent phases of COVID-19. The material from the prospective study consisted of cDNA or gDNA derived from T cells, B-cell-depleted T cells, or PBMCs. The dataset comprised deeply sampled blood TCRbeta repertoires from subjects exposed to, actively infected with, or recovered from COVID-19. The repertoires were made available in a free public database intended to serve as a resource for research on the immune response to SARS-CoV-2. The samples were drawn from two sources: the first 160 participants of the ongoing ImmuneRACE study, and 1,000 to 1,500 subjects contributed by 6 global collaborators. Sample metadata almost always included a de-identified subject ID, COVID-19 status, age in years and sex. Where HLA class I and class II types were available, the types were taken from metadata supplied by the sample provider, not from assay-based typing.

TCRbeta CDR3 regions were amplified from genomic DNA using the immunoSEQ Assay, a bias-controlled multiplex PCR. The authors' analysis ran thus. Nucleated cell counts per sample were estimated from amplification of reference gene primers within the assay. To quantify the absolute abundance of each unique TCRbeta CDR3 rearrangement, sequence reads were collapsed and filtered. Productive Simpson clonality was computed per sample as the square root of Simpson's diversity index over productive rearrangements. The immuneACCESS repertoire file appears here via TCRdb, limited to in-frame rearrangements. These files lack a portion of the clones; in checked studies, under half of the deficit traces to unresolved V genes, and the cause of the others is not known. V, J and clone size derive from that table, while D and trimming were established from the DNA sequence. The sample records 180,000 or so clones, about 86% of which are singletons. Together, the top ten hold roughly 7.8% of the sample.

What the study reported, not specific to this receptor: The amount of clinical and demographic metadata varied by source and participant and was provided uncurated.

Regarding this clone: Its antigen has not been determined. The input lacks base qualities; no much larger clone sits a single base away.

Each collaborating institution followed its own protocols to collect whole blood in K2EDTA tubes. Collaborator samples were shipped for TCRbeta analysis as frozen whole blood, isolated PBMCs, or DNA extracted from either sample type. This TCR came from a man aged 60 to 69 with acute or convalescent COVID-19. Sequenced input: peripheral blood.

The DNA sequence is as follows: TGTGCCAGCAGCCCCACCTCCTTGGGGGGTAACACTGAAGCTTTCTTT. Its protein reads: CASSPTSLGGNTEAFF. The sequence joins TRBV9 to TRBJ1-1, and TRBD1 may be the D gene, going by 5 matching bases. V was cut back by 4 bases and J by 2 bases, leaving a gap of 18 bases between them. The germline V gene yields SGDLS for CDR1 and YYNGEE for CDR2. The CDR3 numbers 16 residues from cysteine through phenylalanine. Just CDR3 DNA is preserved here, 48 bases in frame from base 1.